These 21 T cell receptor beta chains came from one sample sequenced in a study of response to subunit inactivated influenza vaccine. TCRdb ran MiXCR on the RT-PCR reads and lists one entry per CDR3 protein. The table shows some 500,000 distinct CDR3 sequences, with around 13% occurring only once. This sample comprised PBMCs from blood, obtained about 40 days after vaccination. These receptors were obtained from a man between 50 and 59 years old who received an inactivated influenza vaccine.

CDR3 sequence (DNA): TGCGCCAGCAGCTTGGCCGTGTCTAGCGGTATCACAGATACGCAGTATTTT. Translation: CASSLAVSSGITDTQYF. V gene TRBV5-1 combines with J gene TRBJ2-3; 7 bases are shared with TRBD2. CDR3 length: 17 amino acids. Trimming at V came to 0 bases and at J to 2 bases, leaving 9 bases not matched to a gene. The germline V gene encodes CDR1 SGHRS and CDR2 YFSETQ. Variable domain in full (rest from reference TRBV5-1 and TRBJ2-3): KAGVTQTPRYLIKTRGQQVTLSCSPISGHRSVSWYQQTPGQGLQFLFEYFSETQRNKGNFPGRFSGRQFSNSRSEMNVSTLELGDSALYLCASSLAVSSGITDTQYFGPGTRLTVL.

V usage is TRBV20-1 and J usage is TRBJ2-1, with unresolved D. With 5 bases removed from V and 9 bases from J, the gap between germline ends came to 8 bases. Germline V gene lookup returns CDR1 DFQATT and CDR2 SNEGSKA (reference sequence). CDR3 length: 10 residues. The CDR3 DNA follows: TGCAGTGCTTTAACATCTGAGCAGTTCTTC. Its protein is CSALTSEQFF.

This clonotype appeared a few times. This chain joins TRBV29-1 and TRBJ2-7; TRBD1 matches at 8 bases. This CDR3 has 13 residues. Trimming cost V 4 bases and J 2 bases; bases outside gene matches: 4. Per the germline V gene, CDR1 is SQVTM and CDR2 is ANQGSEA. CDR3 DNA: TGCAGCGTTGGAGGGACAGGACCCTACGAGCAGTACTTC. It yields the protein CSVGGTGPYEQYF.

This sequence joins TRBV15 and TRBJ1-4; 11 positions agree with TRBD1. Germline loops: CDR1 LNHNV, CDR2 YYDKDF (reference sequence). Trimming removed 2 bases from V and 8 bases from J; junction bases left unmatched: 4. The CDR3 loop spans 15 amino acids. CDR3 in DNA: TGTGCCACCAGCAGAAAGGGACAGGGGGGAGAAAAACTGTTTTTT. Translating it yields CATSRKGQGGEKLFF.

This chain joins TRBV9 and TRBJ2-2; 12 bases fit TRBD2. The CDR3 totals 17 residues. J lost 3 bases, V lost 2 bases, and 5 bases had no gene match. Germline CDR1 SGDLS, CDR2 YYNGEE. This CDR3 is CASSVPSGRADTGELFF. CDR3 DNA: TGTGCCAGCAGCGTGCCTAGCGGGAGGGCCGACACCGGGGAGCTGTTTTTT.

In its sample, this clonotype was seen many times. The CDR3 nucleotides read TGTGCCAGCAGCTTCGGACAGGGCTCCTACAATGAGCAGTTCTTC. Translation gives CASSFGQGSYNEQFF. This chain uses TRBV7-3 with TRBJ2-1, with TRBD1 identical over 8 bases. The V gene end was trimmed by 3 bases and the J gene end by 0 bases; junction bases not matched to a gene: 1. Germline loops: CDR1 SGHTA, CDR2 FQGTGA. This CDR3 is built from 15 residues.

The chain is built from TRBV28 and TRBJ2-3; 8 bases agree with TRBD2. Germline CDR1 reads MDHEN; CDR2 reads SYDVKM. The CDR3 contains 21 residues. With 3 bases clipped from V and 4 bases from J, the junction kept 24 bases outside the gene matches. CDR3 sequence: CASSFSPPTSGPDQHPDTQYF. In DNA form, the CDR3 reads TGTGCCAGCAGTTTCTCGCCCCCCACTAGCGGCCCCGACCAACACCCAGATACGCAGTATTTT. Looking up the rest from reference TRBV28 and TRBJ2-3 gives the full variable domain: DVKVTQSSRYLVKRTGEKVFLECVQDMDHENMFWYRQDPGLGLRLIYFSYDVKMKEKGDIPEGYSVSREKKERFSLILESASTNQTSMYLCASSFSPPTSGPDQHPDTQYFGPGTRLTVL.

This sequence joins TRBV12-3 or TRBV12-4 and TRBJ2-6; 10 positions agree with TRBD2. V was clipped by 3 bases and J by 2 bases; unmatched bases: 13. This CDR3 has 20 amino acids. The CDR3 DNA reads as TGTGCCAGCAGTTTTAGGAGGGCCGGGACTAGCGCTGCTGGGGCCAACGTCCTGACTTTC. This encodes CASSFRRAGTSAAGANVLTF.

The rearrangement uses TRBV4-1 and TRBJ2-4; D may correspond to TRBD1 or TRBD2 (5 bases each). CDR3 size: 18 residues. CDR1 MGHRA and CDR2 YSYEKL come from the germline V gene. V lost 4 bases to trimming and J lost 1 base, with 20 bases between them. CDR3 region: CASSPYAKGTLAKNIQYF. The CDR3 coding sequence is TGCGCCAGCAGCCCCTACGCCAAAGGGACCTTGGCCAAAAACATTCAGTACTTC.

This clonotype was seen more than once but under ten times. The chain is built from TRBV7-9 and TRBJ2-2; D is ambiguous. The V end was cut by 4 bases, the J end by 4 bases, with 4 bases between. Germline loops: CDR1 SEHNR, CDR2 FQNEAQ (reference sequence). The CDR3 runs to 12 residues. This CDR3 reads CASSWATGELFF. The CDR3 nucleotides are TGTGCCAGCAGCTGGGCCACCGGGGAGCTGTTTTTT.

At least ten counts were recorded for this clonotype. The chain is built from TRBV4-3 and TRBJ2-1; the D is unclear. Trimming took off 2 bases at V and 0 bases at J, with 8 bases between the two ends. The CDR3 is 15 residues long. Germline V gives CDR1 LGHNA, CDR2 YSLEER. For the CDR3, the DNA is TGCGCCAGCAGCCAAACACCGAGCTCCTACAATGAGCAGTTCTTC. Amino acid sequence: CASSQTPSSYNEQFF.

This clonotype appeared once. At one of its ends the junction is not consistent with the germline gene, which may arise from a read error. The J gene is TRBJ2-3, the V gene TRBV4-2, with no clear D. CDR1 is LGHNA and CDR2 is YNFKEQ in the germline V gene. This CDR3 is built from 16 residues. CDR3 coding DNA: TGCGCCAGCAGCCAAGATTTGGCGGTTGGCACAGATACGCAGTATTTT. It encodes CASSQDLAVGTDTQYF.

As DNA, the CDR3 is TGTGCCAGCGTGACCCGCGCGAACACTGAAGCTTTCTTT. Encoded protein: CASVTRANTEAFF. The J gene is TRBJ1-1, the V gene TRBV6-2 or TRBV6-3; no firm D call. The CDR3 is 13 amino acids. CDR1 is MNHEY, CDR2 SVGEGT, per germline. Trimming cost V 8 bases and J 1 base, with 11 bases left between them.

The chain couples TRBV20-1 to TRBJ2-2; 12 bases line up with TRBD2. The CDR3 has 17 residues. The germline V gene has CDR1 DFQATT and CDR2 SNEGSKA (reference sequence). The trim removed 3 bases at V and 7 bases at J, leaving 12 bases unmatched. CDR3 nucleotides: TGCAGTGCTAGGCGACTAGCGGGAGATCGTGGCATCGGGGAGCTGTTTTTT. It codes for CSARRLAGDRGIGELFF.

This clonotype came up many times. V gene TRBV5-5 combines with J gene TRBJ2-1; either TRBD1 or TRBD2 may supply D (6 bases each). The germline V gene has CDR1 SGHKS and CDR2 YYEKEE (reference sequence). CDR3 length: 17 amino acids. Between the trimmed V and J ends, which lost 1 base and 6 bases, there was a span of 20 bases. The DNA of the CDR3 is TGTGCCAGCAGCTTGCCCCGGGGGCGCAGAGTCTTCAATGAGCAGTTCTTC. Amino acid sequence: CASSLPRGRRVFNEQFF.

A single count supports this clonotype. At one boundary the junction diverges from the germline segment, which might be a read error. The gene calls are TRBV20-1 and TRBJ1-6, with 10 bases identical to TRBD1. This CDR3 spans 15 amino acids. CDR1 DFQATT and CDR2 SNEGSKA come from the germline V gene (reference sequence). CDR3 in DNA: TGCAGTGCTACTGGGGGCGGGGGACAGGGGACGGCCCTACACTTT. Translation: CSATGGGGQGTALHF.

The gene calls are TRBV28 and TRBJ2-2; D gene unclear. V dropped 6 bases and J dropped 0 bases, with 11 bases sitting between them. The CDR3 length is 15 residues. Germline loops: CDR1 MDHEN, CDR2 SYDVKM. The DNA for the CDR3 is TGTGCCAGCAGCCGCGACAAGGCGAACACCGGGGAGCTGTTTTTT. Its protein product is CASSRDKANTGELFF.

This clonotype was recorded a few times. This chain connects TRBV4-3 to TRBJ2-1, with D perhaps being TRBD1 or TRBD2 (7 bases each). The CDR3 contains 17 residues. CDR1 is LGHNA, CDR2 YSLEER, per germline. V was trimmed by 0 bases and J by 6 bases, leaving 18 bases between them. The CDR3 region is CASSQDGEGASGNEQFF. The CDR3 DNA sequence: TGCGCCAGCAGCCAAGATGGGGAGGGGGCGAGTGGCAATGAGCAGTTCTTC.

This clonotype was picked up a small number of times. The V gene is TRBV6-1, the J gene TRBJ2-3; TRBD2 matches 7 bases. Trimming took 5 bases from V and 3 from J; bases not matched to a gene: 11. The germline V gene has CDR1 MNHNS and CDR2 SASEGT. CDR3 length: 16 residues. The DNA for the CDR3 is TGTGCCAGCAGTATGGGGGGGTCTGGGGTTACAGATACGCAGTATTTT. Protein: CASSMGGSGVTDTQYF.

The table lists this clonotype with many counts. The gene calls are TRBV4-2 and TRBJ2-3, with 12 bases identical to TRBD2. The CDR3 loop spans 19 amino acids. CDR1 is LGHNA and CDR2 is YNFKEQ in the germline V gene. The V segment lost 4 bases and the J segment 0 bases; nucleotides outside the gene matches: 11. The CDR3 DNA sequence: TGTGCCAGCAGCCCAAGATTTGGACTAGCGGGGACTAGCACAGATACGCAGTATTTT. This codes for CASSPRFGLAGTSTDTQYF.

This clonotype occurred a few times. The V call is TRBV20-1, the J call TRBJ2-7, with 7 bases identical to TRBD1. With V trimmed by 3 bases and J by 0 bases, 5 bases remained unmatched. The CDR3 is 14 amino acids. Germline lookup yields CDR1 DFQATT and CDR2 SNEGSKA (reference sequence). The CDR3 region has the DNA TGCAGTGCTAGGGGACAGCTCTTCTCCTACGAGCAGTACTTC. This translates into CSARGQLFSYEQYF.